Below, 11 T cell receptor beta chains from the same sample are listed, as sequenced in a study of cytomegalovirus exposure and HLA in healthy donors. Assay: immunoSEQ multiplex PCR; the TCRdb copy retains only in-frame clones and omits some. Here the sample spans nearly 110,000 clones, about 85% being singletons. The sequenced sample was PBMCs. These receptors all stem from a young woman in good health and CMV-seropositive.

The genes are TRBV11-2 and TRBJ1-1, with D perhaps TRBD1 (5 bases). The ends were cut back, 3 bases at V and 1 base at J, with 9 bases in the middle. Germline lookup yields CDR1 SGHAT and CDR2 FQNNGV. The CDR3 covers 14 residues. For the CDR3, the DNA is TGTGCCAGCAGCTTCAGGGCCTCGAACACTGAAGCTTTCTTT. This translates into CASSFRASNTEAFF.

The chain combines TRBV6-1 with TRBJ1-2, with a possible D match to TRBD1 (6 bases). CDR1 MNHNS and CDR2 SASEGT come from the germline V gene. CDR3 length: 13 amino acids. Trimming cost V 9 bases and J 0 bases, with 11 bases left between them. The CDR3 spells CASNRATNYGYTF. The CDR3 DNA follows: TGTGCCAGTAACAGGGCAACTAACTATGGCTACACCTTC.

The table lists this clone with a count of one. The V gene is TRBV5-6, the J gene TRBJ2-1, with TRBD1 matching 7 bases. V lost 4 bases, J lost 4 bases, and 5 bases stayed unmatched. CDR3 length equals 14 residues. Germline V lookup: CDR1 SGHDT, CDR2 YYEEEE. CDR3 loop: CASSLPGQYNEQFF. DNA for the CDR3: TGTGCCAGCAGCCTGCCGGGACAGTACAATGAGCAGTTCTTC.

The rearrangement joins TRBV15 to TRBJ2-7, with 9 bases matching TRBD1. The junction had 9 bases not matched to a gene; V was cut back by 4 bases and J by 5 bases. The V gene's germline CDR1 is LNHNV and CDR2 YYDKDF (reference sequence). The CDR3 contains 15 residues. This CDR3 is CATSKRGQGYDEQYF. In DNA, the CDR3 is TGTGCCACCAGCAAACGGGGACAGGGTTATGACGAGCAGTACTTC.

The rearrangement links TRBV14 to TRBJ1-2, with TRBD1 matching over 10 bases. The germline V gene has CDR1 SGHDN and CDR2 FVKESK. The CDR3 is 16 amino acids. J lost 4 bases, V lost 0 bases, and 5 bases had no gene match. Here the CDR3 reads CASSQDRGTGAYGYTF. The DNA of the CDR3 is TGTGCCAGCAGCCAAGATAGGGGGACAGGGGCCTATGGCTACACCTTC.

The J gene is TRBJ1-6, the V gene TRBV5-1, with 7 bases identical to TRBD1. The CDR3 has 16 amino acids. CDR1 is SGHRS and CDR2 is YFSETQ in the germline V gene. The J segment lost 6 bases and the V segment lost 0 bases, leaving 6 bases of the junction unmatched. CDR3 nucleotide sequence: TGCGCCAGCAGCTTGGCCCTGACAGGGACTAATTCACCCCTCCACTTT. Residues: CASSLALTGTNSPLHF.

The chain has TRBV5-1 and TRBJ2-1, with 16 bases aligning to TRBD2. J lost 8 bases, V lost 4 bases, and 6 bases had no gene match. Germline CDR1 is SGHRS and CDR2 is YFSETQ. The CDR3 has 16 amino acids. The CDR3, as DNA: TGCGCCAGCAGCGGGACTAGCGGGGGGGCGTCATATGAGCAGTTCTTC. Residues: CASSGTSGGASYEQFF.

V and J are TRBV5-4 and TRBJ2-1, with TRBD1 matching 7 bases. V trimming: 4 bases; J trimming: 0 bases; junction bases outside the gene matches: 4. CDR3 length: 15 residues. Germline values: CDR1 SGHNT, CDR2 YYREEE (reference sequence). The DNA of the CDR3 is TGTGCCAGCAGCCCGGGACAGAGCTCCTACAATGAGCAGTTCTTC. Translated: CASSPGQSSYNEQFF.

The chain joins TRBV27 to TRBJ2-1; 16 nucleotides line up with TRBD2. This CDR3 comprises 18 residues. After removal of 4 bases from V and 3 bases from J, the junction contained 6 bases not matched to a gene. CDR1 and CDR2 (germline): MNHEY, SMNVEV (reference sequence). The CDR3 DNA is TGTGCCAGCAGTTCTGGGACTAGCGGGGGGGCCTACTACAATGAGCAGTTCTTC. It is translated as CASSSGTSGGAYYNEQFF.

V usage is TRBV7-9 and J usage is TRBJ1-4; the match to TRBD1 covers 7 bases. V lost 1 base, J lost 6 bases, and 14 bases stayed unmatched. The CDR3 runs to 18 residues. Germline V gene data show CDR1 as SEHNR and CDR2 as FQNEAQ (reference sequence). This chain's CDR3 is CASSLGTRDSARDEKLFF. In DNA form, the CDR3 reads TGTGCCAGCAGCTTAGGTACTAGGGACAGCGCACGGGATGAAAAACTGTTTTTT. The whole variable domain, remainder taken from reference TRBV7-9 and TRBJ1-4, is DTGVSQNPRHKITKRGQNVTFRCDPISEHNRLYWYRQTLGQGPEFLTYFQNEAQLEKSRLLSDRFSAERPKGSFSTLEIQRTEQGDSAMYLCASSLGTRDSARDEKLFFGSGTQLSVL.

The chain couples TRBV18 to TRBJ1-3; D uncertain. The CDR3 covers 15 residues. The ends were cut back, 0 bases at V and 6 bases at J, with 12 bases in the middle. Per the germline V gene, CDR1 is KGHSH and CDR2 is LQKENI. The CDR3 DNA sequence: TGTGCCAGCTCACCACCGGTGGAGGGAACAAACACCATATATTTT. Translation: CASSPPVEGTNTIYF.